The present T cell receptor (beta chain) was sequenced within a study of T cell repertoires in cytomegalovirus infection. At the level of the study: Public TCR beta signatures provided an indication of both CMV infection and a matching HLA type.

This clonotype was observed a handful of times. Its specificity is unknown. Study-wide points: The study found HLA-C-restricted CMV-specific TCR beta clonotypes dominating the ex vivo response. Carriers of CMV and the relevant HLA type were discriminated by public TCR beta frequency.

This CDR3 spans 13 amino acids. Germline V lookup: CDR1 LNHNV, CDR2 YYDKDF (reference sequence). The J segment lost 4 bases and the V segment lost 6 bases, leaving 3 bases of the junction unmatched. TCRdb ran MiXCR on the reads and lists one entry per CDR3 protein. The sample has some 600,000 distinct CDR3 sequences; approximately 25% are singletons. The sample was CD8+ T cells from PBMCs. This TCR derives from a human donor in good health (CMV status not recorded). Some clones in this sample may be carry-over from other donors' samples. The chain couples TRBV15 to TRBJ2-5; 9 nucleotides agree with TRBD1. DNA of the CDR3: TGTGCCACCAGTTTGACAGGGGGAGAGACCCAGTACTTC. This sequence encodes CATSLTGGETQYF.